This is a list of T cell receptor beta chains from one sample in a study of cytomegalovirus exposure and HLA in healthy donors. Sequencing used immunoSEQ multiplex PCR; TCRdb keeps in-frame clones, though not all of them. The sample holds about 190,000 clones, roughly 79% seen once. The sequencing input was PBMCs. The receptors come from a woman younger than 30 in good health and CMV-seronegative. Each CDR3 is given with its conserved first and last residue. The order of the fields is V gene, J gene, clone size, D gene, CDR3 protein, CDR3 DNA. A D gene is named only where the DNA matches it firmly. Not every row has a clone size; where given, it reads once, few, many or a size class.

V gene: TRBV5-1; J gene: TRBJ2-1; clone size: -; D gene: -; CDR3 protein: CASSWSASTGEQFF; CDR3 DNA: TGCGCCAGCAGCTGGAGTGCCAGCACGGGTGAGCAGTTCTTC
V gene: TRBV10-3; J gene: TRBJ1-5; clone size: -; D gene: -; CDR3 protein: CAISEWQGNPPQHF; CDR3 DNA: TGTGCCATCAGTGAGTGGCAGGGCAATCCGCCCCAGCATTTT
V gene: TRBV7-8; J gene: TRBJ1-3; clone size: -; D gene: -; CDR3 protein: CASSLADSAGNTIYF; CDR3 DNA: TGTGCCAGCAGCTTAGCAGACTCAGCTGGAAACACCATATATTTT
V gene: TRBV28; J gene: TRBJ1-1; clone size: -; D gene: TRBD1; CDR3 protein: CASSFGDRMNTEAFF; CDR3 DNA: TGTGCCAGCAGTTTTGGGGACAGAATGAACACTGAAGCTTTCTTT
V gene: TRBV19; J gene: TRBJ1-1; clone size: -; D gene: -; CDR3 protein: CASSRIAGRMNTEAFF; CDR3 DNA: TGTGCCAGTAGTAGAATAGCGGGACGGATGAACACTGAAGCTTTCTTT
V gene: TRBV6-5; J gene: TRBJ2-7; clone size: -; D gene: TRBD2; CDR3 protein: CASAPSGSLYEQYF; CDR3 DNA: TGTGCCAGCGCGCCTAGCGGGAGCCTCTACGAGCAGTACTTC
V gene: TRBV13; J gene: TRBJ1-3; clone size: -; D gene: -; CDR3 protein: CASSRFSGSGNTIYF; CDR3 DNA: TGTGCCAGCAGCCGGTTTTCAGGGTCCGGAAACACCATATATTTT
V gene: TRBV28; J gene: TRBJ1-4; clone size: -; D gene: -; CDR3 protein: CASSSQGPNEKLFF; CDR3 DNA: TGTGCCAGCAGTTCGCAGGGTCCTAATGAAAAACTGTTTTTT
V gene: TRBV11-3; J gene: TRBJ2-7; clone size: -; D gene: -; CDR3 protein: CASSQSGYEQYF; CDR3 DNA: TGTGCCAGCAGCCAGTCTGGCTACGAGCAGTACTTC
V gene: TRBV28; J gene: TRBJ1-2; clone size: few; D gene: TRBD1; CDR3 protein: CASSFFGDSRSPRGQGYGYTF; CDR3 DNA: TGTGCCAGCAGTTTTTTCGGGGACAGTCGATCACCGCGGGGACAAGGCTATGGCTACACCTTC
V gene: TRBV18; J gene: TRBJ2-7; clone size: -; D gene: TRBD1; CDR3 protein: CASSRSRTGSYEQYF; CDR3 DNA: TGTGCCAGCTCACGTTCCAGGACAGGGAGCTACGAGCAGTACTTC